This T cell receptor beta chain is from a study of beta chain features in type 1 diabetes. Looking at the study overall: Patients were similar to healthy donors in age and gender (as well as in cell yields).

V was cut by 0 bases and J by 7 bases, with 9 bases left in between. The CDR3 runs 14 residues. The germline V gene encodes CDR1 SGHNT and CDR2 YENEEA. Expressed TCRB transcripts were sequenced because the isolated RNA had all been reverse transcribed beforehand. The data were produced by immunoSEQ multiplex PCR, yet TCRdb's version contains in-frame clones alone and is incomplete. This table has around 100,000 clones, 28% appearing once. Details on this clone: The antigen is unknown.

Each sorted population was over 98% pure. General study results and limits: Type 1 diabetes patients showed a moderate but significant shortening of TCRB CDR3s in all four CD4+ subsets. PCR might pick shorter templates more often, in the same way for patients and controls.

Input material: central memory CD4+ T cells from blood. The rearrangement uses TRBV11-3 and TRBJ2-2; tentatively, D is TRBD1 (6 bases). This TCR was recovered from a woman in her late teens or twenties with type 1 diabetes. CDR3 sequence: CASSLEGAGGELFF. CDR3 DNA: TGTGCCAGCAGCTTAGAGGGGGCTGGCGGGGAGCTGTTTTTT.